This T cell receptor (beta chain) was documented in a study of T-cell memory formation after mild COVID-19. Study as a whole: TCR clusters showed largely donor specificity.

J gave up 2 bases and V 3 bases, and 5 bases lay outside the gene matches. Germline assignment: CDR1 SNHLY and CDR2 FYNNEI. The CDR3 is 16 residues long. TCRdb processed the 5' RACE reads anew with MiXCR; each CDR3 protein has one entry. The data hold about 90,000 distinct CDR3 sequences, with less than 15% observed a single time. The rearrangement joins TRBV2 to TRBJ2-5; 11 nucleotides align to TRBD1. Sequencing used PBMCs or a T cell subset sorted from them (not recorded which). This clonotype was sampled from an adult woman who had mild COVID-19 (a few samples of this study predate the infection). Cell type and time point are not known. The CDR3 sequence is CASSDWDRGFQETQYF. CDR3 nucleotide sequence: TGTGCCAGCAGTGATTGGGACAGGGGGTTTCAAGAGACCCAGTACTTC.